The 11 T cell receptor beta chains listed next were all sequenced from one sample in a study of T-cell reconstitution after alpha-beta-depleted transplantation in children. Preparation of the TCRbeta library used unique molecular identifiers. TCRdb used MiXCR to reprocess the PCR reads, holding one entry per CDR3 protein. The data show some 100,000 distinct CDR3 sequences, under 25% seen once. This specimen consisted of PBMCs, obtained before TCRalphabeta/CD19-depleted stem cell transplant. Source of these receptors: a boy between 2 and 15 years old with acute lymphoblastic leukemia, due to receive a stem cell transplant.

This clonotype was seen a handful of times. The chain combines TRBV28 with TRBJ1-4, with D possibly TRBD1 on 5 matching bases. The V gene's germline CDR1 is MDHEN and CDR2 SYDVKM. The CDR3 is 14 amino acids. The V and J ends lost 2 bases and 7 bases respectively, with 11 bases between them. CDR3 bases: TGTGCCAGCAGTTTAGTGGGGGGTAGTGAAAAACTGTTTTTT. Protein: CASSLVGGSEKLFF.

The chain combines TRBV12-3 or TRBV12-4 with TRBJ2-5, with a weak D call TRBD2 (7 bases). The CDR3 runs 14 residues. V lost 8 bases and J lost 4, with 17 bases in between. CDR3 amino acids: CASQQGGGSETQYF. As DNA, the CDR3 is TGTGCCAGCCAGCAAGGGGGGGGGTCAGAGACCCAGTACTTC.

This clonotype was counted ten times or more. The chain links TRBV12-3 or TRBV12-4 to TRBJ2-3, with D maybe TRBD2 (7 bases). CDR3 length: 14 residues. Trimming removed 3 bases at V and 6 bases at J, with 13 bases between. The CDR3 DNA reads as TGTGCCAGCAGTTTTTGGGGGGGCCGTGATACGCAGTATTTT. It codes for CASSFWGGRDTQYF.

This clonotype was seen a single time. The V gene is TRBV7-8, the J gene TRBJ2-1, with TRBD2 matching 7 bases. This CDR3 spans 17 amino acids. The junction had 13 bases not matched to a gene; V was cut back by 6 bases and J by 2 bases. Germline V gene sequence: CDR1 SGHVS, CDR2 FQNEAQ. Written as DNA, the CDR3 is TGTGCCAGCAGGCCAGCTAGCGGAGGGGCCGCCTACAATGAGCAGTTCTTC. Translated: CASRPASGGAAYNEQFF.

This clonotype has only one observation. This rearrangement joins TRBV3-1 to TRBJ2-3; a possible D gene is TRBD1 (6 bases). CDR1 and CDR2 (germline): LGHDT, YNNKEL (reference sequence). The CDR3 length is 11 residues. V lost 8 bases and J lost 6, with 9 bases in between. CDR3 loop: CASGGWDTQYF. CDR3 nucleotides: TGTGCCAGCGGGGGCTGGGATACGCAGTATTTT.

This clonotype was seen only a few times. The rearrangement uses TRBV5-6 and TRBJ2-7, with a tentative D call TRBD1 (5 bases). The germline gives CDR1 SGHDT, CDR2 YYEEEE. Trimming stripped 5 bases from V and 2 bases from J, with 11 bases between. The CDR3 consists of 13 residues. CDR3 sequence reads: CASRGPTPYEQYF. Here the CDR3 DNA reads TGTGCCAGCAGGGGGCCAACCCCCTACGAGCAGTACTTC.

Worth noting for this clonotype: The junction differs from germline at one of its ends, possibly a read error. This chain links TRBV6-2 or TRBV6-3 with TRBJ1-1; D not certain. Germline-derived CDR1 and CDR2 are MNHEY and SVGEGT. This CDR3 contains 16 residues. CDR3 protein: CASSYSITDMNTEAFF. For the CDR3, the DNA is TGTGCCAGCAGTTACTCGATTACAGACATGAACACTGAAGCTTTCTTC.

The genes are TRBV7-3 and TRBJ2-3; TRBD2 matches at 7 bases. The junction had 5 bases not matched to a gene; V was cut back by 5 bases and J by 0 bases. This CDR3 is built from 15 residues. Germline V CDR1 and CDR2: SGHTA, FQGTGA. The DNA of the CDR3 is TGTGCCAGCAGCCGGGGAGGGGCCAGCACAGATACGCAGTATTTT. Amino acid sequence: CASSRGGASTDTQYF.

This clonotype was seen a handful of times. The chain carries TRBV7-2 and TRBJ2-3; D is uncertain. Germline lookup yields CDR1 SGHTA and CDR2 FQGNSA. V shed 5 bases and J shed 2 bases, with 14 bases lying between them. CDR3 size: 15 residues. CDR3 DNA sequence: TGTGCCAGCAGCCCCAGACACTCTGCCACAGATACGCAGTATTTT. Translating it yields CASSPRHSATDTQYF.

The chain combines TRBV3-1 with TRBJ2-7; D is perhaps TRBD1 (5 bases). V lost 1 base, J lost 2 bases, and 12 bases lay in between. Germline V gene lookup returns CDR1 LGHDT and CDR2 YNNKEL (reference sequence). The CDR3 loop spans 15 amino acids. CDR3 protein: CASSQVHQGPYEQYF. CDR3 bases: TGTGCCAGCAGCCAAGTGCATCAGGGCCCCTACGAGCAGTACTTC.

The rearrangement uses TRBV27 and TRBJ2-1; D is perhaps TRBD2 (6 bases). Germline values: CDR1 MNHEY, CDR2 SMNVEV (reference sequence). Between the trimmed V and J ends, which lost 0 bases and 0 bases, there was a span of 21 bases. This CDR3 has 20 residues. In DNA, the CDR3 is TGTGCCAGCAGTTTATCTAGCGGAGGGGCCCTGATGAGCTCCTACAATGAGCAGTTCTTC. It translates to CASSLSSGGALMSSYNEQFF.